This T cell receptor beta chain was sequenced in a study of cytomegalovirus exposure and HLA in healthy donors. Findings and limits, study-wide: There were some public TCRs occurring in many donors, but most TCR sequences were rare. In vitro experiments confirmed that three CMV-associated chains were specific for CMV antigens.

A word on this clone: Its specificity is not known.

The table came from immunoSEQ multiplex PCR; TCRdb's copy has only in-frame clones and leaves some out. The data show 90,000 to 100,000 clones, with 80% to 95% seen just once and around 1.1% held by the top ten. The germline CDR1 and CDR2 sequences are MDHEN and SYDVKM. Trimming took 5 bases from V and 6 from J, leaving 14 bases between them. This CDR3 is 14 amino acids long. This rearrangement joins TRBV28 to TRBJ1-5, with TRBD1 as a possible D gene (5 bases). The clonotype comes from a woman aged 25 to 39 in good health and CMV-seropositive. The specimen sequenced was PBMCs. The CDR3 sequence: CASSPAGRVQPQHF. CDR3 DNA: TGTGCCAGCAGTCCCGCGGGGCGCGTTCAGCCCCAGCATTTT.